This record looks at one T cell receptor beta chain sequence and its context. V lost 0 bases and J lost 8, with 16 bases in between. CDR1 is LNHNV, CDR2 YYDKDF, per germline (reference sequence). CDR3 length: 16 residues. TCRdb recomputed calls from the reads with MiXCR, one row per CDR3 protein. There are roughly 4,000 distinct CDR3 sequences in the sample; approximately 20% occur only once, and about a sixth lies in the top ten. These data come from a study of liver allograft versus peripheral blood T cells. Across the study: Recipients' peripheral blood served as the comparator for T cell receptor repertoires in transplanted livers.

The sequence derives from a human patient who had a liver transplant. The graft donor may account for some of the T cells. V usage is TRBV15 and J usage is TRBJ1-4; possibly TRBD1 for D (5 bases). The CDR3 nucleotides read TGTGCCACCAGCAGAGACGGGGGGGGGGGTAGAGAAAAACTGTTTTTT. This codes for CATSRDGGGGREKLFF.